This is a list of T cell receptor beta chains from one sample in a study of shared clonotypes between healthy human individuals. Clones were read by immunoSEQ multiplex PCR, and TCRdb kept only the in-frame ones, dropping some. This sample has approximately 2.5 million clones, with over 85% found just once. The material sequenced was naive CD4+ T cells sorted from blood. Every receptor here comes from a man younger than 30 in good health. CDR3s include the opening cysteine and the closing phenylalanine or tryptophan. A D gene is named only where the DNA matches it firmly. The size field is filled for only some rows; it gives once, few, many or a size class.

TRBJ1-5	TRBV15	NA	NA	TGTGCCACCAGCAGAGATCGTCTGTTATCGGGCAATCAGCCCCAGCATTTT	CATSRDRLLSGNQPQHF
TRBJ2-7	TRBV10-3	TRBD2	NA	TGTGCCATCAGTGGGACTAGCGGGGGGGCCTCTGGCTACGAGCAGTACTTC	CAISGTSGGASGYEQYF
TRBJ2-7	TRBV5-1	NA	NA	TGCGCCAGCAGCTTGAGCAGGGTCCACGAGCAGTACTTC	CASSLSRVHEQYF
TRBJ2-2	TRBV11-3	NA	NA	TGTGCCAGCAGCTTCGCCGGGAGCACCGGGGAGCTGTTTTTT	CASSFAGSTGELFF
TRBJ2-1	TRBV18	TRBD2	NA	TGTGCCAGCTCACCCCCGGGACTAGCGGGAGCCGGCATAAGGGGTGAGCAGTTCTTC	CASSPPGLAGAGIRGEQFF
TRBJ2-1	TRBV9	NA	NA	TGTGCCAGCAGCGCCCGAGACGGTTTTGGCAATGAGCAGTTCTTC	CASSARDGFGNEQFF
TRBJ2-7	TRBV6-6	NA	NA	TGTGCCAGCATTCTAACACCCGGGGTCAGCTCCTACGAGCAGTACTTC	CASILTPGVSSYEQYF
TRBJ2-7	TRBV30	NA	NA	TGTGCCTGGAGTCGCCTCTCGGGAGATGGATCCGAGCAGTACTTC	CAWSRLSGDGSEQYF
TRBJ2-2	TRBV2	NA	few	TGTGCCACTAAGGACAGATCGAACACCGGGGAGCTGTTTTTT	CATKDRSNTGELFF
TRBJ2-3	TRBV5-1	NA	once	TGCGCCAGCAGCTTGGTGTCTAGCAAGTCGGATACGCAGTATTTT	CASSLVSSKSDTQYF
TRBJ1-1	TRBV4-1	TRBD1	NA	TGCGCCAGCAGCCAAGGGACAGGGGGACAACTGGAAGCTTTCTTT	CASSQGTGGQLEAFF
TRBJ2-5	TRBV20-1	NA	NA	TGCAGTGCACGGGTGGGAGAGACCCAGTACTTC	CSARVGETQYF
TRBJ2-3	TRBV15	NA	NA	TGTGCCTCGGCTCGGAGTGGCACAGATACGCAGTATTTT	CASARSGTDTQYF
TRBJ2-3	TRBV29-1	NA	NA	TGCAGCGTTCGTCCGGGGTCCACAGATACGCAGTATTTT	CSVRPGSTDTQYF
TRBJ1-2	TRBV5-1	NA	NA	TGCGCCAGCAGCCCTGACAGACTCGGCCTATTTGACTACACCTTC	CASSPDRLGLFDYTF
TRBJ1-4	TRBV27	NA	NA	TGTGCCAGCAGTTCTAGGGGTTGGGAAAAACTGTTTTTT	CASSSRGWEKLFF
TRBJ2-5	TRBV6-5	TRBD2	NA	TGTGCCAGCAGTTACTACCGGACTAGCGGGAGAGAGACCCAGTACTTC	CASSYYRTSGRETQYF
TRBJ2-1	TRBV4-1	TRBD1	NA	TGCGCCAGCAGCCAGCCTTGGACAGGGGGCACCTACAATGAGCAGTTCTTC	CASSQPWTGGTYNEQFF
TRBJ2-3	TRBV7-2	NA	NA	TGTGCCAGCAGCTCCCAACCCGGGGGCACAGATACGCAGTATTTT	CASSSQPGGTDTQYF
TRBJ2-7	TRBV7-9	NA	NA	TGTGCCAGCAGCTTAGAACAGCTGACCTACGAGCAGTACTTC	CASSLEQLTYEQYF
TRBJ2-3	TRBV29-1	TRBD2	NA	TGCAGCGGTTTGACTAGCGGGATCTCAGATACGCAGTATTTT	CSGLTSGISDTQYF
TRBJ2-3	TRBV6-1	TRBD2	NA	TGTGCCAGCAAACTAGCGAGCACAGATACGCAGTATTTT	CASKLASTDTQYF
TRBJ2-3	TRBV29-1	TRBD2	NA	TGCAGCGTTGAGGCCGGGACTAGGGCCCCCCCAGATACGCAGTATTTT	CSVEAGTRAPPDTQYF
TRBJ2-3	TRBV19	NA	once	TGTGCCAGTAGTATAGATGCCTCGGTTTCAGATACGCAGTATTTT	CASSIDASVSDTQYF
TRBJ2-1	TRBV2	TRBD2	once	TGTGCCAGCAGACCCGATAGCGGGAGCTCCTACAATGAGCAGTTCTTC	CASRPDSGSSYNEQFF
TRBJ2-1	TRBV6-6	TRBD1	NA	TGTGCCAGCAGTTGGACAGGGCCCTACAACAATGAGCAGTTCTTC	CASSWTGPYNNEQFF
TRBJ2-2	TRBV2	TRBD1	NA	TGTGCCAGCAGCACAACAGGGGCCGACACCGGGGAGCTGTTTTTT	CASSTTGADTGELFF
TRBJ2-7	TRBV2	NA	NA	TGTGCCAGCAGTGGGCAGGCCACCTCCTACGAGCAGTACTTC	CASSGQATSYEQYF
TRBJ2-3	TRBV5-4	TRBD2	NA	TGTGCCAGCAGCTTGGGGCTAGCGGACACAGATACGCAGTATTTT	CASSLGLADTDTQYF
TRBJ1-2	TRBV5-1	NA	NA	TGCGCCAGCAGCGCCGGGACGACTAACTATGGCTACACCTTC	CASSAGTTNYGYTF
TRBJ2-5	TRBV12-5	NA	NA	TGTGCTAGTGGTACTCTCGGCGGGGAGACCCAGTACTTC	CASGTLGGETQYF
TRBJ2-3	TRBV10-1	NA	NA	TGCGCCAGCAGTCGAGCGGATACGCAGTATTTT	CASSRADTQYF
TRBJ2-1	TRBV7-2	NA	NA	TGTGCCAGCAGCTTAGGTAGCGGGACAGGTTTGGTTGAGCAGTTCTTC	CASSLGSGTGLVEQFF
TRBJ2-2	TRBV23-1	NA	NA	TGCGCCAGCAGTCAGATGGGGAGTTGGAACACCGGGGAGCTGTTTTTT	CASSQMGSWNTGELFF
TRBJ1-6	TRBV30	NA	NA	TGTGCCTGGGGTGTGGGGAGCAATAATTCACCCCTCCACTTT	CAWGVGSNNSPLHF
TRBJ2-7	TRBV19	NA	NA	TGTGCCAGTAGTATTCATGAGGGGTCCTACGAGCAGTACTTC	CASSIHEGSYEQYF
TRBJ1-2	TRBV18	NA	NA	TGTGCCAGCTCACCAGTCTCCCAGGCCAACTATGGCTACACCTTC	CASSPVSQANYGYTF
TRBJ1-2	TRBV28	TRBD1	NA	TGTGCCAGCAGCCGTACAGGGGCAGCTAACTATGGCTACACCTTC	CASSRTGAANYGYTF
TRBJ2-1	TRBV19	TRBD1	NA	TGTGCCAGTAGTATAGATAGGGGGACAGGTCCCAATGAGCAGTTCTTC	CASSIDRGTGPNEQFF
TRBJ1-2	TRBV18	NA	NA	TGTGCCAGCTCACCAGGGCCGACAGCCGACCCTAACTATGGCTACACCTTC	CASSPGPTADPNYGYTF
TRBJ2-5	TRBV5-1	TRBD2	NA	TGCGCCAGCCTCGCGGGGGGGGCTCAAGAGACCCAGTACTTC	CASLAGGAQETQYF
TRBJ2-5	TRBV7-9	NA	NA	TGTGCCAGCAGCCTGACTACCAGGGAGACCCAGTACTTC	CASSLTTRETQYF
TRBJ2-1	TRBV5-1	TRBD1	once	TGCGCCAGCAGCTTTTACAAAACCGGGACAGGGAATTACAATGAGCAGTTCTTC	CASSFYKTGTGNYNEQFF
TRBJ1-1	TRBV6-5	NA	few	TGTGCCAGCAGTTACTCGACTTCGGGGTTGTACACTGAAGCTTTCTTT	CASSYSTSGLYTEAFF
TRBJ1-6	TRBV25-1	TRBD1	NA	TGTGCCAGCGGAAAGACAGGGGATAATTCACCCCTCCACTTT	CASGKTGDNSPLHF
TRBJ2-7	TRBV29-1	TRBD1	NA	TGCAGCGCCGGACCGGGACAGGGGGCAGGCGAGCAGTACTTC	CSAGPGQGAGEQYF
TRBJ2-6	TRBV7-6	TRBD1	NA	TGTGCCAGCAGCCTCCGGGACAGAAGCTCTGGGGCCAACGTCCTGACTTTC	CASSLRDRSSGANVLTF
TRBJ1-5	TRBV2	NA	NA	TGTGCCAGCAGTGCAGGGAGCAATCAGCCCCAGCATTTT	CASSAGSNQPQHF
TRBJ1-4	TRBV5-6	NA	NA	TGTGCCAGCCATGGGTACAGGGTCGGGAATGAAAAACTGTTTTTT	CASHGYRVGNEKLFF
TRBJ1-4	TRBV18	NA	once	TGTGCCAGCTCACCAGTAGATACTAATGAAAAACTGTTTTTT	CASSPVDTNEKLFF
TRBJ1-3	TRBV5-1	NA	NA	TGCGCCAGCAGCCCGGACAGCTCCTCTGGAAACACCATATATTTT	CASSPDSSSGNTIYF
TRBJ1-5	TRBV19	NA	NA	TGTGCCAGTAGTCGCACAGGACCACAGCCCCAGCATTTT	CASSRTGPQPQHF
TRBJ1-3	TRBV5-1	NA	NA	TGCGCCAGCAGCTTGGGGGAGACCGGCTCTGGAAACACCATATATTTT	CASSLGETGSGNTIYF